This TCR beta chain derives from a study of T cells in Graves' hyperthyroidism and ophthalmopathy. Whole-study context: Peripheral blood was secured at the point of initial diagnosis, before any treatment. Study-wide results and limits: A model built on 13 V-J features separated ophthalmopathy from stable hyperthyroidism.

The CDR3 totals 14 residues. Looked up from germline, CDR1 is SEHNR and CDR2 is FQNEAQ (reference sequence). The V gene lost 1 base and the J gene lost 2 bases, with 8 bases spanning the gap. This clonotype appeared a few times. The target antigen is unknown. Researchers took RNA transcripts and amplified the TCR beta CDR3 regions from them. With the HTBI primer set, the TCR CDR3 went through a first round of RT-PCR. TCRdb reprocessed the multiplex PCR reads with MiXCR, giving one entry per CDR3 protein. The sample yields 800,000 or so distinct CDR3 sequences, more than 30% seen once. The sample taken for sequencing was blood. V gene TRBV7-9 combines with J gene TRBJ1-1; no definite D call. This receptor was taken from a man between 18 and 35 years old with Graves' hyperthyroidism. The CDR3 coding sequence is TGTGCCAGCAGCTTAGTCTCTTACAACACTGAAGCTTTCTTT. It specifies CASSLVSYNTEAFF. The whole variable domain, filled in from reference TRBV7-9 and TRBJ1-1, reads DTGVSQNPRHKITKRGQNVTFRCDPISEHNRLYWYRQTLGQGPEFLTYFQNEAQLEKSRLLSDRFSAERPKGSFSTLEIQRTEQGDSAMYLCASSLVSYNTEAFFGQGTRLTVV.